This T cell receptor (beta chain) was identified during a study of OX40 agonist ivuxolimab in advanced cancers. Concerning the study at large: Ivuxolimab was an agonistic, fully human IgG2 monoclonal antibody directed against OX40 (CD134), a costimulatory receptor. Intravenous ivuxolimab was administered to patients every 2 weeks at six dose levels: 0.01, 0.1, 0.3, 1.5, 3 and 10 mg/kg. Of the approximately 50 dose-escalation patients, hepatocellular carcinoma was present in roughly 19, melanoma in roughly 15, renal cell carcinoma in 9 and head and neck cancer in 9. In the dose-escalation cohort, more than 80% of patients were male, and the mean age was roughly 56 years with a range of roughly 20 to 79. Patients were allowed to have had prior anti-PD-1, anti-PD-L1 or anti-CTLA-4 therapy, and 40% to 45% of the dose-escalation patients had previously received checkpoint inhibitors. Three dose-escalation patients achieved partial responses, one with hepatocellular carcinoma and two with cutaneous melanoma. Peripheral TCRbeta sequencing was intended to test whether TCR sequence diversity was altered and clonal T-cell expansion was caused by ivuxolimab. The monotherapy dose-escalation portion (N ≈ 52 patients) of the phase I ivuxolimab trial is reported in the paper.

Patients with autoimmune disease history or receiving systemic immunosuppression were excluded from the trial. Peripheral blood for TCR sequencing was drawn from every dose cohort at baseline, at cycle 4 day 1 and at cycle 7 day 1. Samples came from an open-label, multicenter, first-in-human phase I dose-escalation trial of ivuxolimab. The trial enrolled adults with locally advanced or metastatic head and neck squamous cell, hepatocellular, melanoma or renal cell carcinoma. CD4+ and CD8+ T cells were sorted separately from peripheral blood before TCR sequencing. The paper's findings and limits, for the study overall: At doses of 0.1 to 3.0 mg/kg, clonal expansion of both CD4+ and CD8+ blood T cells was observed from baseline to week 6. On average, CD8+ T cells showed more expanded clones than CD4+ T cells after ivuxolimab. Which antigens the clonally expanded peripheral T cells were specific for was not determined. In the 0.1-3.0 mg/kg groups, partial responders had among the lowest normalized peripheral clonal expansion, particularly in CD8+ T cells. Low levels of normalized T-cell clonal expansion were also seen in some nonresponding patients.

With respect to this clone: Its antigen remains undetermined. No much larger clonotype is one base removed from it; base qualities were not supplied.

To sequence the TCRbeta CDR3 region, genomic DNA was isolated from the sorted cells. The immunoSEQ Assay was used for sequencing of TCRbeta CDR3 regions. TCRdb mirrors the immuneACCESS table, restricted to in-frame sequences. Some clones are absent from its copies; in checked studies, under half trace to an unresolved V gene, and the reason for the others is unknown. This sample has 60,000 to 90,000 clones in its table, and roughly 90% of those were observed once. 0.8% to 1.3% of the sample is in the top ten clones. From cysteine to phenylalanine, the CDR3 is 14 amino acids long. Kept here is only the CDR3 DNA, which spans 42 bases and is read in frame from base 1. CDR1 and CDR2 were assigned from the germline V gene as SGHDT and YYEEEE. Unmatched junction bases come to 5, with V trimmed by 1 base and J by 5 bases.

The chain employs TRBV5-6 and TRBJ2-5; 7 junctional bases match TRBD2. The sample in question was CD4+ or CD8+ T cells sorted from blood, obtained in a trial of the OX40 agonist ivuxolimab. The sequence came from an adult with an advanced solid tumor such as melanoma, head and neck, liver or kidney cancer. The CDR3 reads as follows: CASSLYAGEETQYF. The sequenced DNA: TGTGCCAGCAGCTTGTATGCGGGAGAGGAGACCCAGTACTTC.